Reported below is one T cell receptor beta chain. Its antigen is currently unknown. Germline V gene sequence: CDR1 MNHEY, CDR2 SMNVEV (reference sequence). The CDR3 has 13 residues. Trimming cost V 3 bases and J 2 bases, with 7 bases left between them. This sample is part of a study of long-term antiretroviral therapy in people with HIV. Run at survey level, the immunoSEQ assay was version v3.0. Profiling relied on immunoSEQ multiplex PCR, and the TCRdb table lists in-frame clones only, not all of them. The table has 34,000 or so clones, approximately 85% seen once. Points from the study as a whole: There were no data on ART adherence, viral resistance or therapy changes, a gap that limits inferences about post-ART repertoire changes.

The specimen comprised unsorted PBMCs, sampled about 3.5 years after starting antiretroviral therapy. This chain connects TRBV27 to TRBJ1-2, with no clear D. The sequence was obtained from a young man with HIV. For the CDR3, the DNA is TGTGCCAGCAGTTTCGGACGGAACTATGGCTACACCTTC. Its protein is CASSFGRNYGYTF.